A selection of T cell receptor beta chains follows, all from one sample in a study of cytomegalovirus exposure and HLA in healthy donors. Assay: immunoSEQ multiplex PCR; the TCRdb copy retains only in-frame clones and omits some. The data show 85,000 to 130,000 clones, with 71% seen just once and about 2.5% held by the top ten. Sample: PBMCs. Every receptor here comes from a female donor in good health and CMV-seronegative. CDR3s include the opening cysteine and the closing phenylalanine or tryptophan. The D gene is left open where the match is weak. Only some rows state a clone size, as once, few, many or a class for expanded clones.

J gene,CDR3 length,clone size,D gene,V gene,CDR3 protein,CDR3 DNA
TRBJ2-1,15,few,-,TRBV18,CASSPPASAFNEQFF,TGTGCCAGCTCACCACCGGCTAGCGCATTCAATGAGCAGTTCTTC
TRBJ1-5,15,few,-,TRBV6-6,CASSYLGARNQPQHF,TGTGCCAGCAGTTACTTGGGGGCGAGAAATCAGCCCCAGCATTTT
TRBJ1-5,17,-,TRBD1,TRBV28,CASSLDQHRGRVQPQHF,TGTGCCAGCAGTTTAGATCAACACAGGGGGCGAGTCCAGCCCCAGCATTTT
TRBJ2-7,14,-,TRBD2,TRBV30,CAWSLLAGSYEQYF,TGTGCCTGGAGTCTGTTAGCGGGCTCCTACGAGCAGTACTTC
TRBJ2-3,13,once,-,TRBV2,CASQETASDTQYF,TGTGCCAGCCAGGAGACAGCGTCAGATACGCAGTATTTT
TRBJ1-5,13,once,-,TRBV2,CASSEAPRSPQHF,TGTGCCAGCAGTGAAGCCCCTCGGTCGCCCCAGCATTTT
TRBJ2-1,11,-,-,TRBV7-9,CVCSGSREQFF,TGTGTCTGCTCCGGTTCTCGTGAGCAGTTCTTC
TRBJ2-7,16,few,-,TRBV21-1,CASSCQCQGLTREQYF,TGTGCCAGCAGCTGTCAATGCCAAGGACTGACCCGAGAGCAGTACTTC
TRBJ2-2,16,-,TRBD2,TRBV7-2,CASSSFSGSLTGELFF,TGTGCCAGCAGCTCATTTAGCGGGAGCCTCACCGGGGAGCTGTTTTTT
TRBJ2-7,13,-,-,TRBV29-1,CSLGPGEDWEQYF,TGCAGCCTTGGCCCGGGTGAGGACTGGGAGCAGTACTTC
TRBJ2-2,14,few,TRBD2,TRBV30,CAWMGGSQTGELFF,TGTGCCTGGATGGGCGGGAGCCAGACCGGGGAGCTGTTTTTT
TRBJ1-6,16,-,TRBD1,TRBV25-1,CASSEWRGQTNSPLHF,TGTGCCAGCAGTGAATGGAGGGGACAGACTAATTCACCCCTCCACTTT
TRBJ1-4,14,-,-,TRBV11-2,CASSRGGGNEKLFF,TGTGCCAGCAGCCGGGGGGGAGGAAATGAAAAACTGTTTTTT
TRBJ1-4,15,-,-,TRBV7-9,CASSSARVANEKLFF,TGTGCCAGCAGCTCAGCCAGGGTTGCTAATGAAAAACTGTTTTTT
TRBJ2-7,13,-,TRBD2,TRBV2,CASKGAGEYEQYF,TGTGCCAGCAAGGGAGCGGGAGAGTACGAGCAGTACTTC
TRBJ2-7,14,-,TRBD1,TRBV4-1,CASSQLGQSYEQYF,TGCGCCAGCAGCCAACTGGGACAGTCCTACGAGCAGTACTTC
TRBJ2-7,14,-,TRBD1,TRBV27,CASSFTGGPYEQYF,TGTGCCAGCAGTTTTACAGGGGGCCCCTATGAGCAGTACTTC
TRBJ2-2,15,-,-,TRBV7-2,CASSLVPIGTGELFF,TGTGCCAGCAGCTTAGTCCCGATCGGGACCGGGGAGCTGTTTTTT
TRBJ2-1,18,-,TRBD2,TRBV9,CASNVGLAGGRGYNEQFF,TGTGCCAGCAACGTCGGACTAGCGGGAGGGCGGGGATACAATGAGCAGTTCTTC
TRBJ2-5,14,few,-,TRBV21-1,CARRSGGLRETQYF,TGTGCCAGGAGATCAGGGGGCTTGCGAGAGACCCAGTACTTC
TRBJ2-7,17,-,TRBD2,TRBV10-2,CASSGTSGRIGMHEQYF,TGCGCCAGCAGTGGGACTAGCGGGAGGATCGGTATGCACGAGCAGTACTTC
TRBJ2-1,16,-,TRBD2,TRBV6-6,CASRRGGGPETNEQFF,TGTGCCAGCAGACGTGGGGGAGGGCCCGAAACGAATGAGCAGTTCTTC
TRBJ2-7,14,-,TRBD1,TRBV5-4,CASARDRGPYEQYF,TGTGCCAGCGCCCGGGACAGGGGGCCATACGAGCAGTACTTC
TRBJ1-1,16,-,TRBD1,TRBV7-2,CASSPYPTGANTEAFF,TGTGCCAGCAGCCCCTACCCGACAGGGGCGAACACTGAAGCTTTCTTT
TRBJ2-2,12,-,TRBD2,TRBV10-3,CAIASGTGELFF,TGTGCCATCGCTAGCGGAACCGGGGAGCTGTTTTTT
TRBJ2-5,12,-,TRBD2,TRBV6-1,CASIGGGETQYF,TGTGCCAGCATCGGGGGAGGGGAGACCCAGTACTTC
TRBJ2-1,15,-,TRBD1,TRBV7-6,CASSWETGAYNEQFF,TGTGCCAGCAGCTGGGAGACAGGGGCCTACAATGAGCAGTTCTTC
TRBJ1-1,13,-,TRBD1,TRBV7-8,CASSAGGVTEAFF,TGTGCCAGCAGCGCAGGGGGTGTAACTGAAGCTTTCTTT
TRBJ2-7,12,-,-,TRBV6-5,CASGRGVGEQYF,TGTGCCAGCGGCAGGGGCGTAGGCGAGCAGTACTTC
TRBJ1-1,14,-,-,TRBV23-1,CASAPAALNTEAFF,TGCGCCAGCGCCCCCGCGGCACTGAACACTGAAGCTTTCTTT
TRBJ1-5,16,-,-,TRBV19,CASSLPVGGGNQPQHF,TGTGCCAGTAGTCTCCCCGTAGGGGGTGGCAATCAGCCCCAGCATTTT
TRBJ2-1,12,-,-,TRBV2,CASPRGDNEQFF,TGTGCCAGTCCCAGGGGGGACAATGAGCAGTTCTTC
TRBJ2-3,15,-,-,TRBV7-6,CASSLGHTGTDTQYF,TGTGCCAGCAGCTTAGGGCATACAGGGACAGATACGCAGTATTTT
TRBJ1-2,14,-,-,TRBV28,CASSYRTVGNGYTF,TGTGCCAGCAGCTACCGGACAGTCGGGAATGGCTACACCTTC
TRBJ2-3,16,-,-,TRBV9,CASARVGAGSTDTQYF,TGTGCCAGCGCCAGGGTGGGGGCAGGGAGCACAGATACGCAGTATTTT
TRBJ1-1,18,-,-,TRBV18,CASSPPRQVRELDTEAFF,TGTGCCAGCTCACCACCGCGCCAGGTTCGGGAGCTGGACACTGAAGCTTTCTTT
TRBJ2-4,15,-,-,TRBV4-1,CASSLGSEGVRIQYF,TGCGCCAGCAGCCTGGGCTCAGAGGGGGTACGCATTCAGTACTTC
TRBJ1-4,14,-,TRBD1,TRBV19,CASSMTGGDEKLFF,TGTGCCAGTAGTATGACAGGGGGGGACGAAAAACTGTTTTTT
TRBJ2-5,17,-,TRBD2,TRBV15,CATGNLAGSRKRGTQYF,TGTGCCACCGGGAACCTAGCGGGATCTCGCAAGCGCGGGACCCAGTACTTC
TRBJ2-3,14,-,TRBD2,TRBV11-2,CASSFSGSTDTQYF,TGTGCCAGCAGCTTTAGCGGGAGCACAGATACGCAGTATTTT
TRBJ2-5,13,-,TRBD1,TRBV27,CASSRTGWETQYF,TGTGCCAGCAGTAGGACAGGATGGGAGACCCAGTACTTC
TRBJ1-1,15,few,-,TRBV2,CASSEGQSLDLEAFF,TGTGCCAGCAGTGAAGGTCAGAGCCTAGACCTTGAAGCTTTCTTT
TRBJ2-7,13,-,-,TRBV19,CASSIDSSYEQYF,TGTGCCAGTAGTATAGACTCCTCCTACGAGCAGTACTTC
TRBJ2-1,15,-,TRBD2,TRBV5-4,CASSSGLADYNEQFF,TGTGCCAGCAGCTCGGGACTAGCGGACTACAATGAGCAGTTCTTC
TRBJ2-1,14,-,TRBD2,TRBV7-2,CASRSGLASSEQFF,TGTGCCAGCAGGTCGGGACTAGCGAGCAGTGAGCAGTTCTTC
TRBJ2-7,15,-,TRBD2,TRBV7-9,CASSPGTRASYEQYF,TGTGCCAGCAGCCCGGGGACTAGGGCATCCTACGAGCAGTACTTC
TRBJ1-5,14,-,TRBD1,TRBV2,CASSKGQANQPQHF,TGTGCCAGCAGTAAGGGACAGGCGAATCAGCCCCAGCATTTT
TRBJ1-1,13,-,TRBD1,TRBV10-3,CAIRGQGDTEAFF,TGTGCCATCAGGGGACAGGGGGACACTGAAGCTTTCTTT
TRBJ2-3,14,-,TRBD1,TRBV19,CASSRGQGSDTQYF,TGTGCCAGTAGTAGGGGACAGGGTTCAGATACGCAGTATTTT
TRBJ2-1,14,-,TRBD2,TRBV5-1,CASSLDGTSFEQFF,TGCGCCAGCAGCTTGGATGGGACTAGTTTTGAGCAGTTCTTC
TRBJ2-7,15,-,-,TRBV7-2,CASSSQPGLGYEQYF,TGTGCCAGCAGCTCCCAGCCGGGACTTGGCTACGAGCAGTACTTC